The 27 T cell receptor beta chains in this list originate from one sample, sequenced in a study of blood T cell repertoires in COVID-19. Measured with immunoSEQ multiplex PCR; TCRdb has only the in-frame clones, and not every one. This sample yields roughly 240,000 clones, of which approximately 84% are seen a single time; under 2% belongs to the top ten. Sequences were obtained from peripheral blood. The receptors stem from an elderly woman with acute or convalescent COVID-19.

This chain's CDR3 is CATLDRSETQYF. In DNA form, the CDR3 reads TGTGCCACCCTGGACAGGTCCGAGACCCAGTACTTC. The chain has TRBV21-1 and TRBJ2-5; the table's D call of TRBD1 was not tested on the DNA. TRBV21-1 corresponds to a pseudogene. This CDR3 is built from 12 residues.

The DNA for the CDR3 is TGCGCCAGCGCCCTAACAGGGGTCTCCACAGATACGCAGTATTTT. Translated, it gives CASALTGVSTDTQYF. The chain has TRBV5-1 and TRBJ2-3; the match to TRBD1 covers 7 bases. CDR1 is SGHRS and CDR2 is YFSETQ in the germline V gene. The CDR3 extends over 15 amino acids. With V trimmed by 7 bases and J by 2 bases, 10 bases remained unmatched.

The chain couples TRBV7-3 to TRBJ2-1, with 10 bases matching TRBD2. CDR1 SGHTA and CDR2 FQGTGA come from the germline V gene. CDR3 length: 15 amino acids. The junction had 6 bases not matched to a gene; V was cut back by 3 bases and J by 7 bases. CDR3 region: CASSFQLAGRNEQFF. CDR3 in DNA: TGTGCCAGCAGCTTTCAACTAGCGGGAAGGAATGAGCAGTTCTTC. The full variable domain, with the rest looked up from reference TRBV7-3 and TRBJ2-1, is GAGVSQTPSNKVTEKGKYVELRCDPISGHTALYWYRQSLGQGPEFLIYFQGTGAADDSGLPNDRFFAVRPEGSVSTLKIQRTERGDSAVYLCASSFQLAGRNEQFFGPGTRLTVL.

Turning to this clone: The sample holds other DNA sequences that translate to the same CDR3. V is TRBV29-1 and J is TRBJ2-3; TRBD1 aligns across 8 bases. V lost 6 bases to trimming and J lost 0 bases; unmatched junction nucleotides: 2. CDR1 is SQVTM, CDR2 ANQGSEA, per germline. The CDR3 spans 13 residues. The CDR3 sequence is CSVGTGSTDTQYF. The CDR3 bases are TGCAGCGTAGGGACAGGTAGCACAGATACGCAGTATTTT.

The chain employs TRBV21-1 and TRBJ1-1. TRBV21-1 is annotated as a pseudogene. The CDR3 has 13 residues. Here the CDR3 reads CASSKRVNTEAFF. CDR3 coding DNA: TGTGCCAGCAGCAAACGGGTTAACACTGAAGCTTTCTTT.

The chain joins TRBV7-3 to TRBJ2-1; 11 bases line up with TRBD2. Germline V lookup: CDR1 SGHTA, CDR2 FQGTGA. This CDR3 is 13 amino acids long. Trimming removed 3 bases from V and 16 bases from J; junction bases left unmatched: 8. The CDR3 DNA sequence: TGTGCCAGCAGCTTTAATAGCGGGGGGGTAATTTTCTTC. Protein product: CASSFNSGGVIFF.

In its sample, this clone was seen once. This chain links TRBV27 with TRBJ1-1, with 8 bases fitting TRBD1. The CDR3 has 15 residues. V shed 6 bases, J shed 5 bases, and the junction held 11 bases outside the gene matches. CDR1 MNHEY and CDR2 SMNVEV come from the germline V gene (reference sequence). CDR3 nucleotide sequence: TGTGCCAGCAGACGAAGATCGACAGGGGTTACTGAAGCTTTCTTT. Protein product: CASRRRSTGVTEAFF.

This clone was seen just once. The rearrangement joins TRBV5-1 to TRBJ1-2, with TRBD1 matching 9 bases. V was pared by 4 bases and J by 8 bases, with 6 bases of the junction left unmatched. This CDR3 has 13 residues. CDR1 and CDR2 from the germline V gene are SGHRS and YFSETQ. CDR3 coding DNA: TGCGCCAGCAGCCCCGGGACAGGGCAAGGCTACACCTTC. This sequence encodes CASSPGTGQGYTF.

The V call is TRBV2, the J call TRBJ2-1; the D gene is possibly TRBD1 (5 bases). The germline V and J ends were trimmed by 6 bases and 2 bases, with 8 bases remaining between them. The CDR3 runs to 13 residues. CDR1 is SNHLY and CDR2 is FYNNEI in the germline V gene. The CDR3 bases are TGTGCCAGCAGGCAGGGTACCTACAATGAGCAGTTCTTC. The encoded protein is CASRQGTYNEQFF.

The chain links TRBV29-1 to TRBJ1-4; 8 bases fit TRBD1. The J segment lost 8 bases and the V segment lost 0 bases, leaving 5 bases of the junction unmatched. The CDR3 contains 14 residues. Germline V CDR1 and CDR2: SQVTM, ANQGSEA. The CDR3 DNA is TGCAGCGTTGAAGAGAACCGGGACAGGGAAAAACTGTTTTTT. Its translation: CSVEENRDREKLFF.

The chain recombines TRBV9 with TRBJ2-5; D remains unclear. The CDR3 has 15 residues. Trimming removed 4 bases at V and 2 bases at J, with 15 bases between. Germline CDR1 SGDLS, CDR2 YYNGEE. The CDR3 loop is CASSSAPASQETQYF. CDR3 DNA sequence: TGTGCCAGCAGCTCAGCGCCAGCATCTCAAGAGACCCAGTACTTC.

V is TRBV5-6 and J is TRBJ1-5; tentative D call: TRBD1 (6 bases). The CDR3 length is 15 residues. Trimming took 2 bases from V and 5 from J, leaving 14 bases between them. CDR1 and CDR2 (germline): SGHDT, YYEEEE. CDR3 bases: TGTGCCAGCAGCTTAGGGCAGGGGAATTATCAGCCCCAGCATTTT. Translation: CASSLGQGNYQPQHF.

The V and J genes are TRBV6-5 and TRBJ1-2; 10 bases match TRBD1. This CDR3 is 15 amino acids long. Germline V CDR1 and CDR2: MNHEY, SVGAGI. Trimming took 2 bases from V and 8 from J; bases not matched to a gene: 8. The CDR3 sequence: CASSYGGTGELGYTF. CDR3 nucleotide sequence: TGTGCCAGCAGTTACGGTGGGACAGGGGAACTCGGCTACACCTTC.

This sequence joins TRBV12-3 or TRBV12-4 and TRBJ2-4; TRBD1 is a possible D gene (5 bases). The CDR3 runs 13 residues. V dropped 2 bases and J dropped 4 bases, with 6 bases sitting between them. The CDR3 sequence is CASSLRGKNIQYF. CDR3 DNA: TGTGCCAGCAGTTTAAGGGGAAAAAACATTCAGTACTTC.

The chain uses TRBV10-3 and TRBJ1-3; TRBD1 matches at 8 bases. CDR1 ENHRY and CDR2 SYGVKD come from the germline V gene. CDR3 length: 14 amino acids. V was clipped by 5 bases and J by 8 bases; unmatched bases: 8. CDR3 in DNA: TGTGCCATCAGTCCGACAGGGGATGAACACACCATATATTTT. Encoded protein: CAISPTGDEHTIYF.

J is TRBJ1-1 and V is TRBV9; D unresolved. V lost 0 bases to trimming and J lost 0 bases, with 9 bases between them. CDR1 is SGDLS, CDR2 YYNGEE, per germline. This CDR3 has 15 amino acids. CDR3 sequence: CASSVDPRMNTEAFF. The CDR3 nucleotides read TGTGCCAGCAGCGTAGACCCCAGGATGAACACTGAAGCTTTCTTT.

The chain combines TRBV5-5 with TRBJ2-1, with D possibly matching TRBD2 (5 bases). The germline CDR1 and CDR2 sequences are SGHKS and YYEKEE (reference sequence). The CDR3 length is 13 residues. V gave up 1 base and J gave up 5 bases, with 7 bases separating them. CDR3 residues: CASSLFGNNEQFF. The CDR3 DNA reads TGTGCCAGCAGCTTGTTCGGGAACAATGAGCAGTTCTTC.

The CDR3 here is CASSQDRGAREKLFF. The DNA for the CDR3 is TGTGCCAGCAGCCAGGACCGGGGGGCGCGCGAAAAACTGTTTTTT. This chain links TRBV7-2 with TRBJ1-4; TRBD1 might be the D (6 bases). This CDR3 spans 15 amino acids. V dropped 5 bases and J dropped 8 bases, with 18 bases sitting between them. Germline V CDR1 and CDR2: SGHTA, FQGNSA.

J is TRBJ1-6 and V is TRBV6-5; D unresolved. Germline V gene data show CDR1 as MNHEY and CDR2 as SVGAGI. The CDR3 consists of 14 residues. V gave up 7 bases and J gave up 0 bases, with 7 bases separating them. The CDR3 coding sequence is TGTGCCAGCAATCCGTCCTCCTATAATTCACCCCTCCACTTT. Translation: CASNPSSYNSPLHF.

This rearrangement joins TRBV6-6 to TRBJ1-1; D may be TRBD1 (6 bases). This CDR3 has 16 residues. Trimming pared 6 bases from V and 5 bases from J, leaving 22 bases between. The germline gives CDR1 MNHNY, CDR2 SVGAGI (reference sequence). Written as DNA, the CDR3 is TGTGCCAGCAGCTCATCCGAGCGGACAGCGCGAACTGAAGCTTTCTTT. Its translation: CASSSSERTARTEAFF.

This chain connects TRBV20-1 to TRBJ2-3; perhaps TRBD2 as D (5 bases). The CDR3 has 15 amino acids. Trimming took off 3 bases at V and 0 bases at J, with 13 bases between the two ends. Germline CDR1 DFQATT, CDR2 SNEGSKA (reference sequence). The CDR3 nucleotides are TGCAGTGCTAGTTCGTGGGCGGGCAGCACAGATACGCAGTATTTT. Its protein is CSASSWAGSTDTQYF.

The sample holds a few counts of this clone. J is TRBJ2-3 and V is TRBV4-3; unclear D gene. CDR1 and CDR2 (germline): LGHNA, YSLEER. This CDR3 contains 15 residues. The V gene lost 3 bases and the J gene lost 0 bases, with 10 bases spanning the gap. CDR3 region: CASSQGLLSTDTQYF. The CDR3 bases are TGCGCCAGCAGCCAGGGTTTACTAAGCACAGATACGCAGTATTTT.

V usage is TRBV7-9 and J usage is TRBJ2-7, with 8 bases that match TRBD1. Germline V gives CDR1 SEHNR, CDR2 FQNEAQ (reference sequence). The CDR3 length is 14 residues. With 4 bases clipped from V and 1 base from J, the junction kept 3 bases outside the gene matches. The CDR3 region has the DNA TGTGCCAGCAGCTCCCAGGGGGCATCCTACGAGCAGTACTTC. This gives the protein CASSSQGASYEQYF.

This rearrangement joins TRBV6-5 to TRBJ1-2, with D possibly being TRBD1 (6 bases). V was shortened by 10 bases and J by 3 bases, with 12 bases between the two germline ends. The V gene's germline CDR1 is MNHEY and CDR2 SVGAGI. The CDR3 contains 12 residues. The CDR3 sequence is CAIYREYYGYTF. In DNA, the CDR3 is TGTGCCATCTACAGGGAGTACTATGGCTACACCTTC.

This clone was seen just once. Sequence at one end of the junction differs from germline and may be a read error. The chain combines TRBV30 with TRBJ1-5, with D uncertain. Germline assignment: CDR1 GTSNPN and CDR2 SVGIG (reference sequence). The CDR3 covers 15 residues. The CDR3 protein is CAWSNPGSSSQPQHF. The CDR3 DNA sequence: TGTGCCTGGAGTAACCCGGGATCGAGCAGTCAGCCCCAGCATTTT.

The rearrangement uses TRBV6-5 and TRBJ1-1; D uncertain. This CDR3 spans 15 amino acids. Trimming shortened V by 4 bases and J by 1 base, and 13 bases separated the two germline ends. From germline, CDR1 is MNHEY and CDR2 SVGAGI. Here the CDR3 reads CASSSFGLKNTEAFF. The CDR3 DNA is TGTGCCAGCAGTTCCTTTGGACTGAAGAACACTGAAGCTTTCTTT.

This sequence joins TRBV18 and TRBJ1-2; D ambiguous. The CDR3 is 13 amino acids. The germline CDR1 and CDR2 sequences are KGHSH and LQKENI. Trimming shortened V by 2 bases and J by 2 bases, and 6 bases separated the two germline ends. This CDR3 is CASSPERNYGYTF. DNA of the CDR3: TGTGCCAGCTCACCAGAGAGAAACTATGGCTACACCTTC.